This T cell receptor (beta chain) was captured in a study of T cell responses to AZD1222 COVID-19 vaccine. Study-level results: Two doses of AZD1222 preceded a rise in Spike-specific TCR breadth and depth. Every sample of the repertoires postdated the peak T cell response.

The protocol was immunoSEQ multiplex PCR, while the TCRdb copy is restricted to in-frame clones and leaves out a portion. The sample has some 150,000 clones; 90% are singletons. This clone has just a few counts. Its matching antigen is unknown. Germline V gene lookup returns CDR1 LNHDA and CDR2 SQIVND (reference sequence). V lost 3 bases and J 2 bases, leaving 5 bases between the germline ends. The CDR3 runs 12 residues. Specimen: peripheral blood, collected on day 0 of AZD1222 vaccination. The chain employs TRBV19 and TRBJ2-7; no definite D call. The receptor's source is an adult in good health. The CDR3 region is CASSMGPYEQYF. The CDR3 nucleotides read TGTGCCAGTAGTATGGGTCCCTACGAGCAGTACTTC.